The next 28 T cell receptor beta chains were all read from a single sample in a study of human T cells and chemical hapten exposure. Time point here: patch test 3, about 24 weeks after DPC sensitization. Indicated treatment: therapeutic diphenylcyclopropenone sensitization with weekly scalp DPC. One entry per CDR3 protein results from TCRdb running MiXCR on the RACE reads. The profile shows about 97,000 distinct CDR3 sequences, less than 35% of them singletons. Material: whole blood, obtained in connection with sensitization to the hapten diphenylcyclopropenone (DPC). All receptors come from a man aged 40-55 years with alopecia areata. Some clones in this sample may be carry-over from other donors' samples.

The chain is built from TRBV7-9 and TRBJ2-5, with D possibly being TRBD2 (5 bases). Trimming left V 4 bases short and J 0 bases short, with 9 bases between. The CDR3 extends over 14 amino acids. Germline CDR1 SEHNR, CDR2 FQNEAQ (reference sequence). The CDR3 DNA reads as TGTGCCAGCAGCTCACAGCGGTACCAAGAGACCCAGTACTTC. Amino acid sequence: CASSSQRYQETQYF.

The chain has TRBV20-1 and TRBJ2-7; TRBD2 agrees at 12 bases. The CDR3 spans 15 residues. Per germline, CDR1 DFQATT and CDR2 SNEGSKA (reference sequence). Unmatched junction bases numbered 4, after V lost 3 bases and J lost 1 base. The CDR3 protein is CSASGTSGLSYEQYF. The CDR3 region has the DNA TGCAGTGCTAGCGGGACTAGCGGGTTATCCTACGAGCAGTACTTC.

This clonotype was seen only a few times. The chain recombines TRBV9 with TRBJ2-1; TRBD1 might be the D (6 bases). V lost 2 bases, J lost 4 bases, and 13 bases lay in between. Looked up from germline, CDR1 is SGDLS and CDR2 is YYNGEE. CDR3 length: 15 residues. CDR3 sequence: CASSVQGRPYNEQFF. The CDR3 DNA sequence: TGTGCCAGCAGCGTCCAGGGGCGACCTTACAATGAGCAGTTCTTC.

This clonotype was picked up a small number of times. The chain carries TRBV20-1 and TRBJ1-1; TRBD1 is a possible D gene (6 bases). The CDR3 sequence is 15 residues long. V dropped 1 base and J dropped 6 bases, with 18 bases sitting between them. The V gene's germline CDR1 is DFQATT and CDR2 SNEGSKA (reference sequence). The CDR3 nucleotides read TGCAGTGCTAGAGGTCCTCCGGGCAGGGGCCCTGAAGCTTTCTTT. Residues: CSARGPPGRGPEAFF.

The V call is TRBV11-1, the J call TRBJ2-7, with 11 positions matching TRBD1. The germline V gene has CDR1 SGHAT and CDR2 FQDESV (reference sequence). The CDR3 runs 16 residues. Losses at the gene ends were 4 bases for V and 3 bases for J; bases not matched to a gene: 8. CDR3 DNA sequence: TGTGCCAGCAGCTCCCTGGGACAGGGGGGATTCTACGAGCAGTACTTC. Its translation: CASSSLGQGGFYEQYF.

This sequence joins TRBV7-9 and TRBJ2-3; 10 bases map to TRBD2. V shed 10 bases and J 9 bases; nucleotides not matched to a gene: 13. CDR1 and CDR2 from the germline V gene are SEHNR and FQNEAQ (reference sequence). The CDR3 loop spans 14 amino acids. CDR3 loop: CAIEREGHLITQYF. As DNA, the CDR3 is TGTGCCATCGAGCGGGAGGGCCATTTGATCACGCAGTATTTT. Complete variable domain (other parts from reference TRBV7-9 and TRBJ2-3): DTGVSQNPRHKITKRGQNVTFRCDPISEHNRLYWYRQTLGQGPEFLTYFQNEAQLEKSRLLSDRFSAERPKGSFSTLEIQRTEQGDSAMYLCAIEREGHLITQYFGPGTRLTVL.

This sequence joins TRBV3-1 and TRBJ1-2; TRBD1 agrees at 7 bases. CDR1 is LGHDT and CDR2 is YNNKEL in the germline V gene (reference sequence). The V and J ends lost 1 base and 6 bases, in that order; junction bases with no gene match: 11. The CDR3 has 16 amino acids. The CDR3 DNA reads TGTGCCAGCAGCCAAGTTCCAGGGGGTGCCTGGGATGGCTACACCTTC. Protein sequence: CASSQVPGGAWDGYTF.

This rearrangement joins TRBV5-6 to TRBJ1-1, with a tentative D call TRBD1 (5 bases). The CDR3 loop spans 12 amino acids. Trimming took 4 bases from V and 4 from J, leaving 8 bases between them. Germline V gives CDR1 SGHDT, CDR2 YYEEEE. CDR3 nucleotide sequence: TGTGCCAGCAGCGTGGACACCACTGAAGCTTTCTTT. It yields the protein CASSVDTTEAFF. Full variable domain (outside the CDR3, taken from reference TRBV5-6 and TRBJ1-1): DAGVTQSPTHLIKTRGQQVTLRCSPKSGHDTVSWYQQALGQGPQFIFQYYEEEERQRGNFPDRFSGHQFPNYSSELNVNALLLGDSALYLCASSVDTTEAFFGQGTRLTVV.

The chain carries TRBV11-2 and TRBJ2-7; D possibly corresponds to TRBD1 (6 bases). The CDR3 is 13 amino acids. The germline CDR1 and CDR2 sequences are SGHAT and FQNNGV. The ends were cut back, 4 bases at V and 2 bases at J, with 9 bases in the middle. The CDR3 nucleotides are TGTGCCAGCAGCTCTGGGGACACCTACGAGCAGTACTTC. Its translation: CASSSGDTYEQYF.

This clonotype was counted a few times. The CDR3 loop is CASSLQGGEDTQYF. DNA for the CDR3: TGTGCCAGCAGCCTACAGGGGGGAGAAGATACGCAGTATTTT. The V and J genes are TRBV3-1 and TRBJ2-3; 8 nucleotides align to TRBD1. CDR1 LGHDT and CDR2 YNNKEL come from the germline V gene (reference sequence). The CDR3 runs to 14 residues. After removal of 4 bases from V and 5 bases from J, the junction contained 5 bases not matched to a gene.

The chain links TRBV28 to TRBJ1-2, with D perhaps matching TRBD1 (6 bases). The germline V gene has CDR1 MDHEN and CDR2 SYDVKM. V lost 1 base, J lost 3 bases, and 12 bases lay in between. This CDR3 region has 15 residues. In DNA, the CDR3 is TGTGCCAGCAGTTTATTTAGGACAGAGCACTATGGCTACACCTTC. It is translated as CASSLFRTEHYGYTF.

This clonotype has only a few counts. The chain links TRBV28 to TRBJ2-7; D is unclear. V lost 3 bases and J 6 bases, leaving 15 bases between the germline ends. The CDR3 extends over 14 amino acids. The germline CDR1 and CDR2 sequences are MDHEN and SYDVKM. The CDR3 region has the DNA TGTGCCAGCAGTTTCGGCACAGTCCCGCCCGAGCAGTACTTC. Translated, it gives CASSFGTVPPEQYF.

This clonotype was picked up a small number of times. V usage is TRBV24-1 and J usage is TRBJ1-1; D unresolved. Trimming stripped 3 bases from V and 1 base from J, with 5 bases between. CDR1 is KGHDR, CDR2 SFDVKD, per germline. This CDR3 spans 13 amino acids. The CDR3 loop is CATSDAWNTEAFF. The CDR3 DNA reads TGTGCCACCAGTGATGCATGGAACACTGAAGCTTTCTTT.

DNA of the CDR3: TGCAGTGCTAGTTCCAGGGTTGGCGGGAGGGCCACCTACGAGCAGTACTTC. Translation gives CSASSRVGGRATYEQYF. V usage is TRBV20-1 and J usage is TRBJ2-7, with 9 bases identical to TRBD2. In germline, CDR1 is DFQATT, CDR2 SNEGSKA (reference sequence). V gave up 3 bases and J gave up 2 bases; unmatched junction bases: 14. The CDR3 runs to 17 residues.

This chain uses TRBV6-2 or TRBV6-3 with TRBJ2-7; weak D call: TRBD2 (6 bases). CDR1 and CDR2 (germline): MNHEY, SVGEGT. Trimming removed 6 bases from V and 6 bases from J, with 21 bases in between. This CDR3 spans 15 amino acids. The CDR3 sequence is CASSIGVERAFEQYF. DNA of the CDR3: TGTGCCAGCAGCATAGGAGTGGAGCGGGCATTCGAGCAGTACTTC.

This sequence joins TRBV4-2 and TRBJ2-1; D possibly corresponds to TRBD1 (5 bases). V was trimmed by 2 bases and J by 5 bases, leaving 19 bases between them. Germline CDR1 is LGHNA and CDR2 is YNFKEQ. The CDR3 sequence is 17 residues long. The DNA for the CDR3 is TGTGCCAGCAGCCAAAGCGATATGGGGCGGATCCACAATGAGCAGTTCTTC. The encoded protein is CASSQSDMGRIHNEQFF.

CDR3 coding DNA: TGCGCCAGCAGCCTTGAGACTAGTTTGGATACGCAGTATTTT. Amino acid sequence: CASSLETSLDTQYF. The chain employs TRBV5-1 and TRBJ2-3, with a tentative D call TRBD2 (6 bases). Between the trimmed V and J ends, which lost 4 bases and 6 bases, there was a span of 15 bases. The CDR3 runs to 14 residues. CDR1 and CDR2 (germline): SGHRS, YFSETQ.

The table lists this clonotype with a few counts. V and J are TRBV6-2 or TRBV6-3 and TRBJ2-1, with a tentative D call TRBD1 (6 bases). V dropped 6 bases and J dropped 2 bases, with 11 bases sitting between them. The CDR3 is 14 amino acids. Germline CDR1 MNHEY, CDR2 SVGEGT. The CDR3 region has the DNA TGTGCCAGCAGGGACAGCGATCCCTACAATGAGCAGTTCTTC. Residues: CASRDSDPYNEQFF.

The table lists this clonotype with a few counts. This sequence joins TRBV28 and TRBJ1-5; 7 positions match TRBD1. CDR1 is MDHEN and CDR2 is SYDVKM in the germline V gene. V lost 5 bases, J lost 4 bases, and 8 bases stayed unmatched. The CDR3 is made up of 15 amino acids. CDR3 protein: CASSQQGIGNQPQHF. The CDR3 nucleotides read TGTGCCAGCAGTCAACAGGGGATAGGGAATCAGCCCCAGCATTTT.

J is TRBJ2-3 and V is TRBV6-2 or TRBV6-3; 9 bases are a match to TRBD1. With 6 bases clipped from V and 4 bases from J, the junction kept 8 bases outside the gene matches. The CDR3 has 15 residues. In germline, CDR1 is MNHEY, CDR2 SVGEGT. The CDR3: CASSSGTGSADTQYF. For the CDR3, the DNA is TGTGCCAGCAGCTCCGGGACAGGGAGTGCAGATACGCAGTATTTT.

The table lists this clonotype with a few counts. V and J are TRBV6-6 and TRBJ2-3; D gene uncertain. The germline CDR1 and CDR2 sequences are MNHNY and SVGAGI (reference sequence). The CDR3 has 15 amino acids. The germline V and J ends were trimmed by 7 bases and 1 base, with 15 bases remaining between them. The CDR3 DNA sequence: TGTGCCAGCAATTTATTATCACTGGGCACAGATACGCAGTATTTT. This translates into CASNLLSLGTDTQYF.

The genes are TRBV27 and TRBJ2-6, with 7 bases that match TRBD1. CDR3 size: 16 residues. The germline V gene has CDR1 MNHEY and CDR2 SMNVEV (reference sequence). The ends lost 2 bases at V and 3 bases at J; junction bases unmatched: 4. This CDR3 reads CASSLKGAGGANVLTF. CDR3 sequence (DNA): TGTGCCAGCAGTTTAAAGGGGGCAGGTGGGGCCAACGTCCTGACTTTC.

The chain carries TRBV7-8 and TRBJ1-5, with D hard to call. The germline V gene encodes CDR1 SGHVS and CDR2 FQNEAQ. V lost 5 bases, J lost 7 bases, and 12 bases lay in between. The CDR3 is 13 amino acids. The CDR3 region is CASSQKRNQPQHF. CDR3 sequence (DNA): TGTGCCAGCAGCCAGAAGAGGAACCAGCCCCAGCATTTT.

V usage is TRBV12-3 or TRBV12-4 and J usage is TRBJ1-6, with D possibly TRBD1 on 6 matching bases. Trimming left V 5 bases short and J 7 bases short, with 18 bases between. The CDR3 is 16 amino acids. The CDR3 loop is CASSQGTPLANSPLHF. CDR3 nucleotide sequence: TGTGCCAGCAGTCAGGGGACCCCCTTGGCGAATTCACCCCTCCACTTT.

The gene calls are TRBV12-3 or TRBV12-4 and TRBJ2-6; D call uncertain. The CDR3 is 13 amino acids. V lost 6 bases and J lost 4, with 7 bases in between. As DNA, the CDR3 is TGTGCCAGCAGACTTGCCGGGGCCAACGTCCTGACTTTC. Its protein product is CASRLAGANVLTF.

The chain links TRBV7-9 to TRBJ2-2; 7 bases align to TRBD1. CDR1 is SEHNR, CDR2 FQNEAQ, per germline (reference sequence). After removal of 6 bases from V and 4 bases from J, the junction contained 5 bases not matched to a gene. The CDR3 is made up of 14 amino acids. CDR3 nucleotides: TGTGCCAGCAGTCTACGACAGGGCACCGGGGAGCTGTTTTTT. This encodes CASSLRQGTGELFF.

This clonotype turned up a few times. The rearrangement links TRBV5-1 to TRBJ2-3; D possibly uses TRBD1 or TRBD2 (6 bases each). This CDR3 has 13 residues. Germline CDR1 SGHRS, CDR2 YFSETQ. Between the trimmed V and J ends, which lost 3 bases and 5 bases, there was a span of 10 bases. CDR3 coding DNA: TGCGCCAGCAGCTCAGGGGAGGTAGATACGCAGTATTTT. Protein sequence: CASSSGEVDTQYF.

This sequence joins TRBV4-2 and TRBJ1-5; weak D call: TRBD1 (5 bases). Germline lookup yields CDR1 LGHNA and CDR2 YNFKEQ. The CDR3 sequence is 15 residues long. V gave up 3 bases and J gave up 0 bases, with 9 bases separating them. The CDR3 sequence: CASSQWGDSNQPQHF. The CDR3, as DNA: TGTGCCAGCAGCCAGTGGGGGGATAGCAATCAGCCCCAGCATTTT.